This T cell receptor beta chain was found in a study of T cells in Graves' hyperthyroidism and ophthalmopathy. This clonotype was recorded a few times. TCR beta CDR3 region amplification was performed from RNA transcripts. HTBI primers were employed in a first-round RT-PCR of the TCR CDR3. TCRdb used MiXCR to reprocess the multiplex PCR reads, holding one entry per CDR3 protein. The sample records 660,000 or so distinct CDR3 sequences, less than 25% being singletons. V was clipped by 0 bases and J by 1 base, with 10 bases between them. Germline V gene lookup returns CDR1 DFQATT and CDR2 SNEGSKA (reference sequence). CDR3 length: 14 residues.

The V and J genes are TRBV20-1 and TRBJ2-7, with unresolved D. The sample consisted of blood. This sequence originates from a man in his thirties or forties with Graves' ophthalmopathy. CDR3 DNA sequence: TGCAGTGCTAGAGATCTGGGTCTGTCCTACGAGCAGTACTTC. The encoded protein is CSARDLGLSYEQYF.